These T cell receptor beta chains were read from a single sample in a study of vaccination and CD4 T cells after COVID-19. TCRdb re-called the PCR reads with MiXCR, one entry per CDR3 protein. In the table there are some 20,000 distinct CDR3 sequences, about three fifths of which are singletons. The sample here was CD4+ T cells from blood, taken before SARS-CoV-2 vaccination. The receptor source for this set is a human donor who had recovered from COVID-19. CDR3s include the opening cysteine and the closing phenylalanine or tryptophan. D genes are given only for firm matches. Rows may omit the clone size; those that give it use once, few, many or a size class.

d_gene,v_gene,j_gene,abundance,CDR3aa,CDR3nt
.,TRBV7-2,TRBJ2-3,few,CASSLAIHADTQYF,TGTGCCAGCAGCTTAGCCATTCACGCAGATACGCAGTATTTT
.,TRBV20-1,TRBJ2-7,.,CSARALNHSAHEQYF,TGCAGTGCTAGAGCCCTCAACCACAGTGCCCACGAGCAGTACTTC
.,TRBV28,TRBJ1-3,.,CASSLRPGNTIYF,TGTGCCAGCAGCCTTAGGCCCGGAAACACCATATATTTT
.,TRBV20-1,TRBJ1-1,.,CGVWGGTEAFF,TGCGGGGTATGGGGGGGCACTGAAGCTTTCTTT
.,TRBV7-3,TRBJ2-5,.,CASSLRMGETQYF,TGTGCCAGCAGCTTAAGGATGGGGGAGACCCAGTACTTC
.,TRBV30,TRBJ2-7,.,CAWSDPYEQYF,TGTGCCTGGAGCGACCCGTACGAGCAGTACTTC
TRBD2,TRBV10-3,TRBJ2-3,.,CASSTSGTQYF,TGTGCCAGCTCCACTAGCGGGACGCAGTATTTT
.,TRBV7-9,TRBJ2-1,few,CASSLARLGSGEQFF,TGTGCCAGCAGCTTAGCCAGACTAGGTTCAGGAGAGCAGTTCTTC
.,TRBV7-2,TRBJ2-1,.,CASSLDERNQGWNEQFF,TGTGCCAGCAGCTTAGACGAAAGGAACCAGGGCTGGAATGAGCAGTTCTTC
.,TRBV28,TRBJ1-5,.,CASSPGGTVETQHF,TGTGCCAGCAGTCCAGGCGGGACGGTTGAGACCCAGCATTTT
.,TRBV20-1,TRBJ2-1,.,CSAEKREQFF,TGCAGTGCTGAGAAGCGGGAGCAGTTCTTC
.,TRBV7-9,TRBJ2-3,.,CASSLVPEPDTQYF,TGTGCCAGCAGCTTAGTCCCGGAGCCAGATACGCAGTATTTT
.,TRBV2,TRBJ1-1,.,CTSSAGVGYEAFF,TGTACCAGCAGTGCAGGGGTTGGGTATGAAGCTTTCTTT
TRBD1,TRBV12-3/TRBV12-4,TRBJ1-5,few,CASSLADRDNQPQHF,TGTGCCAGCAGTTTAGCGGACAGGGACAATCAGCCCCAGCATTTT
.,TRBV6-1,TRBJ1-3,.,CASTPQGPSGNTIYF,TGTGCCAGCACCCCTCAGGGGCCCTCTGGAAACACCATATATTTT
TRBD1,TRBV7-7,TRBJ2-5,.,CASSLDRGLLETQYF,TGTGCCAGCAGCTTAGACAGGGGGTTACTAGAGACCCAGTACTTC
TRBD1,TRBV15,TRBJ2-7,.,CATSMGQNSYEQYF,TGTGCCACCAGCATGGGACAGAACTCCTACGAGCAGTACTTC
.,TRBV27,TRBJ2-2,few,CASSGRPNTGELFF,TGTGCCAGCAGCGGACGGCCGAACACCGGGGAGCTGTTTTTT
.,TRBV7-2,TRBJ2-2,few,CASNSRTGATGELFF,TGTGCCAGCAACTCGCGGACGGGTGCCACCGGGGAGCTGTTTTTT
.,TRBV27,TRBJ2-1,.,CASSERGGGNEQFF,TGTGCCAGCAGTGAAAGGGGGGGAGGCAATGAGCAGTTCTTC
TRBD2,TRBV20-1,TRBJ2-6,.,CSASSGQSSGANVLTF,TGCAGTGCTAGTAGCGGGCAAAGCTCTGGGGCCAACGTCCTGACTTTC